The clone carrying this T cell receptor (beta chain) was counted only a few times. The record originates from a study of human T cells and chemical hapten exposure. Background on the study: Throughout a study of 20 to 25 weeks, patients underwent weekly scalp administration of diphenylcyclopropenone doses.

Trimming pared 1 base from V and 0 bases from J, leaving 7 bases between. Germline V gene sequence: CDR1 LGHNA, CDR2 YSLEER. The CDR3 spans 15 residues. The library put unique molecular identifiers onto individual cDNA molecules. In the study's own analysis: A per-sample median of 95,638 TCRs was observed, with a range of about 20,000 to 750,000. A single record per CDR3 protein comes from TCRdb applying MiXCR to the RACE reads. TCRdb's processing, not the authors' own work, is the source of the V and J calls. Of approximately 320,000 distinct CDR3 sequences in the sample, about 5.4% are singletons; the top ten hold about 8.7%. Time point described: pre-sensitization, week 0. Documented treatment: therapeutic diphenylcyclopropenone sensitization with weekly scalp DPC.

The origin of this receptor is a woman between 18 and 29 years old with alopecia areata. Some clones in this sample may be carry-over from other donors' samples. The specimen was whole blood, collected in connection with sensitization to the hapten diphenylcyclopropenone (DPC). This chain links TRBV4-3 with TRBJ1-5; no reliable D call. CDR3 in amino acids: CASSQAGLSNQPQHF. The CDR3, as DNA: TGCGCCAGCAGCCAAGCCGGCCTTAGCAATCAGCCCCAGCATTTT.